This is a list of T cell receptor beta chains from one sample in a study of T cells in Graves' hyperthyroidism and ophthalmopathy. A single record per CDR3 protein comes from TCRdb applying MiXCR to the multiplex PCR reads. Of about 400,000 distinct CDR3 sequences listed, around 16% are singletons. The sample comprised blood. Receptors originate from a young woman with Graves' hyperthyroidism. Both conserved end residues are part of each CDR3. D genes are given only for firm matches. Clone sizes are given selectively: once, few, many, or a class where the clone is expanded.

CDR3 protein	CDR3 DNA	D gene	clone size	J gene	V gene
CASSSPRGGRVNTQYF	TGTGCCAGCAGTTCCCCACGGGGGGGCCGGGTGAATACGCAGTATTTT	TRBD2	NA	TRBJ2-3	TRBV12-3/TRBV12-4
CSARDPAQGIEAFF	TGCAGTGCTAGAGATCCGGCGCAGGGGATTGAAGCTTTCTTT	NA	many	TRBJ1-1	TRBV20-1
CASSERLAGGVDTQYF	TGTGCCAGCAGTGAAAGACTAGCGGGAGGGGTAGATACGCAGTATTTT	TRBD2	few	TRBJ2-3	TRBV10-3
CASSDLRNTIYF	TGTGCCAGCAGTGACCTCAGAAACACCATATATTTT	NA	NA	TRBJ1-3	TRBV25-1
CASTLVGGALNEQFF	TGTGCCAGCACCTTAGTTGGGGGGGCCCTCAATGAGCAGTTCTTC	NA	many	TRBJ2-1	TRBV7-2
CASGVGRKPYEQYF	TGTGCCAGCGGGGTCGGGCGCAAACCCTACGAGCAGTACTTC	NA	many	TRBJ2-7	TRBV18
CASSQGANTEAFF	TGTGCCAGCAGTCAGGGGGCAAACACTGAAGCTTTCTTT	TRBD1	few	TRBJ1-1	TRBV12-3/TRBV12-4
CASNKRDLGGYTF	TGTGCCAGCAACAAGAGGGATTTGGGTGGCTACACCTTC	NA	NA	TRBJ1-2	TRBV7-9
CSARVLWVNTIYF	TGCAGTGCTAGAGTTCTCTGGGTAAACACCATATATTTT	NA	many	TRBJ1-3	TRBV20-1
CASVPEPTGFEQFF	TGCGCCAGCGTCCCGGAGCCCACTGGGTTCGAGCAGTTCTTC	NA	many	TRBJ2-1	TRBV5-1
CASSLKGSKSPLHF	TGTGCCAGCAGCTTGAAGGGATCCAAATCACCCCTCCACTTT	NA	few	TRBJ1-6	TRBV7-9
CASNRLSGTGELFF	TGTGCCAGCAATCGTTTGTCAGGGACCGGGGAGCTGTTTTTT	NA	NA	TRBJ2-2	TRBV12-3/TRBV12-4
CASGLWGQPQHF	TGTGCTAGTGGTTTGTGGGGCCAGCCCCAGCATTTT	NA	many	TRBJ1-5	TRBV12-5
CASSPHGYTF	TGTGCCAGCAGCCCTCATGGCTACACCTTC	NA	many	TRBJ1-2	TRBV3-1
CASSFLRVEQYF	TGTGCCAGCAGTTTCCTCCGGGTCGAGCAGTACTTC	NA	NA	TRBJ2-7	TRBV28
CASSLVPLLGGRETQYF	TGTGCCAGCAGTTTAGTGCCCTTACTGGGGGGGCGAGAGACCCAGTACTTC	NA	NA	TRBJ2-5	TRBV12-3/TRBV12-4
CASSGTSSYEQYF	TGCGCCAGCAGTGGGACTAGCTCCTACGAGCAGTACTTC	TRBD2	many	TRBJ2-7	TRBV10-2
CASRVTGASYEQYF	TGCGCCAGCAGGGTGACAGGGGCGTCCTACGAGCAGTACTTC	TRBD1	many	TRBJ2-7	TRBV5-1
CASSEGDRNTDTQYF	TGCGCCAGCAGTGAAGGGGACAGGAACACAGATACGCAGTATTTT	TRBD1	few	TRBJ2-3	TRBV10-1
CSARAGTGGPDTQYF	TGCAGTGCTAGAGCCGGGACAGGAGGGCCAGATACGCAGTATTTT	TRBD1	NA	TRBJ2-3	TRBV20-1
CASSRGRTNTEAFF	TGTGCCAGTAGTAGGGGACGGACGAACACTGAAGCTTTCTTT	NA	many	TRBJ1-1	TRBV19
CASSWTGKTYEQYF	TGTGCCAGCAGTTGGACAGGGAAAACCTACGAGCAGTACTTC	TRBD1	few	TRBJ2-7	TRBV6-1
CASSLGPGQGAKKQYF	TGTGCCAGCAGCTTAGGACCGGGACAGGGGGCGAAGAAGCAGTACTTC	TRBD1	NA	TRBJ2-7	TRBV7-2
CAISESMGVVGQFF	TGTGCCATCAGTGAGTCGATGGGTGTGGTCGGGCAGTTCTTC	NA	many	TRBJ2-1	TRBV10-3
CASSQGWWSSNTGELFF	TGCGCCAGCAGCCAAGGGTGGTGGAGCTCGAACACCGGGGAGCTGTTTTTT	NA	NA	TRBJ2-2	TRBV4-1